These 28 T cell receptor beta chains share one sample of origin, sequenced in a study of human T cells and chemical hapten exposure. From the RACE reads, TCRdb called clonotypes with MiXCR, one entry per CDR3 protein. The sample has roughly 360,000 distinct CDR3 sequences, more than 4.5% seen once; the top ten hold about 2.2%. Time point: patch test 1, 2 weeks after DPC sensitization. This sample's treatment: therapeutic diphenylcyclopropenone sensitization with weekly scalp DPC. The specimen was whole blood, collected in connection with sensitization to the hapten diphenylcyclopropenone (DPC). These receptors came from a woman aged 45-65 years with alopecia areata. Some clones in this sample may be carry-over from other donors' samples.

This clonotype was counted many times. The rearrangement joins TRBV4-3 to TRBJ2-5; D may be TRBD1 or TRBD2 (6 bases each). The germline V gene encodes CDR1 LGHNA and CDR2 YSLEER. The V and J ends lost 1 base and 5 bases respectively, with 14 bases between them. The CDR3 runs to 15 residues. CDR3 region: CASSQAQGGGETQYF. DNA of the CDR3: TGCGCCAGCAGCCAAGCACAGGGTGGAGGGGAGACCCAGTACTTC.

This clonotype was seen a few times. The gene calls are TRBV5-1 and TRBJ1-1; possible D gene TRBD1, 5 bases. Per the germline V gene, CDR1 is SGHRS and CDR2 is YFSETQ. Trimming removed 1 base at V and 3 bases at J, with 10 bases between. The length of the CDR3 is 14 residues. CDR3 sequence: CASSLPGRDTEAFF. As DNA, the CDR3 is TGCGCCAGCAGCTTGCCAGGGCGGGACACTGAAGCTTTCTTT. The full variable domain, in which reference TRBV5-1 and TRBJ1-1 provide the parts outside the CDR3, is KAGVTQTPRYLIKTRGQQVTLSCSPISGHRSVSWYQQTPGQGLQFLFEYFSETQRNKGNFPGRFSGRQFSNSRSEMNVSTLELGDSALYLCASSLPGRDTEAFFGQGTRLTVV.

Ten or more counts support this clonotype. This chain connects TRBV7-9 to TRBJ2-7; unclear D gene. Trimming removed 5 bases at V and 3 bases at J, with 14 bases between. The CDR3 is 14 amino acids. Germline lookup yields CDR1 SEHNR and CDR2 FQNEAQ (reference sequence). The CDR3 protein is CASSPSGGFYEQYF. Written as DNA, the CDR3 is TGTGCCAGCAGCCCATCGGGCGGATTCTACGAGCAGTACTTC.

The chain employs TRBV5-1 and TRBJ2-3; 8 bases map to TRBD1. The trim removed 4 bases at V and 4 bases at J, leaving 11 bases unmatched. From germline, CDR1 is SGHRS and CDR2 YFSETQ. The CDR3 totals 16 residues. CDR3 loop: CASSPRQGQGADTQYF. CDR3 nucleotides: TGCGCCAGCAGCCCAAGACAGGGGCAGGGCGCAGATACGCAGTATTTT.

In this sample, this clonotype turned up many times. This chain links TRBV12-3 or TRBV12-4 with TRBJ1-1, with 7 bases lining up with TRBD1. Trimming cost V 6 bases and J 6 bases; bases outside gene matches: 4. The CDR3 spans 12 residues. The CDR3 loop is CASSRQGPEAFF. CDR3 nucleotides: TGTGCCAGCAGCAGACAGGGCCCTGAAGCTTTCTTT.

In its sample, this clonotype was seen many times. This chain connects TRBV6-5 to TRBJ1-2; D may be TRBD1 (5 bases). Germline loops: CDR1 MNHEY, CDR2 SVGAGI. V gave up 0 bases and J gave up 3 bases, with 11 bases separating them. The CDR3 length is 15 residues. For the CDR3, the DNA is TGTGCCAGCAGTTACTCGAGAGGGACCCACTATGGCTACACCTTC. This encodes CASSYSRGTHYGYTF.

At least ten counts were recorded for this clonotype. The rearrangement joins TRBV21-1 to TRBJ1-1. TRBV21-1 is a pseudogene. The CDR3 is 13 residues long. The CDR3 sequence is CASSKVMNTEAFF. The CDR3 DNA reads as TGTGCCAGCAGCAAAGTTATGAACACTGAAGCTTTCTTT.

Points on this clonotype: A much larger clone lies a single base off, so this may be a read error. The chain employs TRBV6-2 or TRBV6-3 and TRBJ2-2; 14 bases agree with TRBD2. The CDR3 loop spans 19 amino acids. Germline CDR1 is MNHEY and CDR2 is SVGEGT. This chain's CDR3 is CASSKFSGLAGDSTGELSF. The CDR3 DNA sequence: TGTGCCAGCTCTAAGTTTTCGGGACTAGCGGGAGATTCCACCGGGGAGCTGTCTTTT.

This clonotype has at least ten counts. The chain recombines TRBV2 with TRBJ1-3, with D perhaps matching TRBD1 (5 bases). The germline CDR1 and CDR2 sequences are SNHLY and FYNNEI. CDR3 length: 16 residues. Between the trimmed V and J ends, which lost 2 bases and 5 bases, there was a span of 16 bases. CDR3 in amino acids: CASSEPGRAGRNTIYF. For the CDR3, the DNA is TGTGCCAGCAGTGAACCTGGCAGAGCAGGGAGAAACACCATATATTTT.

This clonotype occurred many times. CDR3 in amino acids: CASSLGQPSTDTQYF. The CDR3 coding sequence is TGTGCCAGCAGCTTAGGGCAGCCTAGCACAGATACGCAGTATTTT. The rearrangement joins TRBV11-2 to TRBJ2-3; unclear D gene. Trimming left V 1 base short and J 0 bases short, with 8 bases between. The length of the CDR3 is 15 residues. Germline V gene sequence: CDR1 SGHAT, CDR2 FQNNGV.

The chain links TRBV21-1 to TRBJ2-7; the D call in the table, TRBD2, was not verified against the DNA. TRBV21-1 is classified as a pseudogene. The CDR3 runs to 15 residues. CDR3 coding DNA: TGTGCCAGCAGCAAAGCGGGTCTAGCGTCCTACGAGCAGTACTTC. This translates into CASSKAGLASYEQYF.

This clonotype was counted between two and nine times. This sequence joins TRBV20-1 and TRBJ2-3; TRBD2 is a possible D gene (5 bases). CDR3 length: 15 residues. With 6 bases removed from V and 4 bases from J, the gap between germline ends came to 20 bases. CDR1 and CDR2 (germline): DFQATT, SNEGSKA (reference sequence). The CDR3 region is CSATRISERSDTQYF. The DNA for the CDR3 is TGCAGTGCCACCCGGATTAGCGAGCGTTCAGATACGCAGTATTTT.

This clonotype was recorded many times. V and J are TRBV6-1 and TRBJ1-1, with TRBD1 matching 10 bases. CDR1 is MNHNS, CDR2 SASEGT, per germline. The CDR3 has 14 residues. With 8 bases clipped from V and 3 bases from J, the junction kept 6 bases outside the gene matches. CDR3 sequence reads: CASDRDRGYTEAFF. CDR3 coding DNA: TGTGCCAGCGATAGGGACAGGGGCTACACTGAAGCTTTCTTT.

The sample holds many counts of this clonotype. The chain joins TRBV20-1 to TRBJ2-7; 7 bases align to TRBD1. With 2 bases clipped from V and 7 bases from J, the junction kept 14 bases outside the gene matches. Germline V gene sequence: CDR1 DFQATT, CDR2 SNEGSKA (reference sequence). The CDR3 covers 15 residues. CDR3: CSARLHRGLLEEQYF. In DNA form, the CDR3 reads TGCAGTGCTAGACTCCACAGGGGCCTGCTCGAGGAGCAGTACTTC.

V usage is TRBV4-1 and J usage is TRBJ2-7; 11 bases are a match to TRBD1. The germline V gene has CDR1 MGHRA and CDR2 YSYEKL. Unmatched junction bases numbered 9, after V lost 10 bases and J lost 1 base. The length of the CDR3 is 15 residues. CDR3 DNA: TGCGCCAACAGGGCCGGGACAGGGGGTTCCTACGAGCAGTACTTC. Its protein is CANRAGTGGSYEQYF.

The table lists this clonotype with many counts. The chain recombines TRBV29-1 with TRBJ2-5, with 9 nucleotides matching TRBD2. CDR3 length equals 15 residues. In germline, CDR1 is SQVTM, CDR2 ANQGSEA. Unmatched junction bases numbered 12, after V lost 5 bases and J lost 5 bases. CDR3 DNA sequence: TGCAGCGTTCGGAATAGCGGGAGACCGGGGGAGACCCAGTACTTC. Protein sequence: CSVRNSGRPGETQYF.

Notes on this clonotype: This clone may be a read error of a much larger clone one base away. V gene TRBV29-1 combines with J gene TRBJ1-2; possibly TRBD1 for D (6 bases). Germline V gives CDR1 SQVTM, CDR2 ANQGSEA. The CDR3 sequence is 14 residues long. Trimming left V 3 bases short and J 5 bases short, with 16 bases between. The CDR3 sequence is CSVDRTEGAYGYTF. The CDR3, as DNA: TGCAGCGTTGATAGGACAGAGGGCGCGTATGGCTACACCTTC.

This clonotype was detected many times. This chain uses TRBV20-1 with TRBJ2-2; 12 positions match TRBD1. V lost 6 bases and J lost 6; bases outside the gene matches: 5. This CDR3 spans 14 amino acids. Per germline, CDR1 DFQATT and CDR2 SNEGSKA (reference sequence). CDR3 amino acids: CSADGTGGPGELFF. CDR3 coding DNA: TGCAGTGCGGACGGGACAGGGGGCCCCGGGGAGCTGTTTTTT.

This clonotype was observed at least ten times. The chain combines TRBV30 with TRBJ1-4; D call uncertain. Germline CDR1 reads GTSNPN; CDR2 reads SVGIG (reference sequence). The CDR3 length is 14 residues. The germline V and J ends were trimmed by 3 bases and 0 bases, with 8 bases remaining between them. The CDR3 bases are TGTGCCTGGAGGTGGGGAGCAACTAATGAAAAACTGTTTTTT. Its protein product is CAWRWGATNEKLFF.

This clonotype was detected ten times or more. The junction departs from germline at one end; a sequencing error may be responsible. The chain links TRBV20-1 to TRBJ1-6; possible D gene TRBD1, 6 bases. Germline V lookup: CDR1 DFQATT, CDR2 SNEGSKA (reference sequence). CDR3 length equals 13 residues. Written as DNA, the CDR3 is TGCAGTGCTTCAGGGGCGGATAAGTCACCCCTCCACTTT. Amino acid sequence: CSASGADKSPLHF.

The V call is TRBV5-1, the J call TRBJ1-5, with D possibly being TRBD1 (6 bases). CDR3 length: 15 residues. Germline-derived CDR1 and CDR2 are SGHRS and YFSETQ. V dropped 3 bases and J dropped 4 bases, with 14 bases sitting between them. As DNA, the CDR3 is TGCGCCAGCAGCTCTACAGGGTCTGGGAATCAGCCCCAGCATTTT. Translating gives CASSSTGSGNQPQHF.

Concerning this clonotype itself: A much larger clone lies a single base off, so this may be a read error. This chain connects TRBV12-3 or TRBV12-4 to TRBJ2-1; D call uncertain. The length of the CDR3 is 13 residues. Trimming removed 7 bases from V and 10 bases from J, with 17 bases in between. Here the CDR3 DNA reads TGTGCCAGCACCCAGCAGCCTAACTCCGAGCAGTTCTTC. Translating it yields CASTQQPNSEQFF.

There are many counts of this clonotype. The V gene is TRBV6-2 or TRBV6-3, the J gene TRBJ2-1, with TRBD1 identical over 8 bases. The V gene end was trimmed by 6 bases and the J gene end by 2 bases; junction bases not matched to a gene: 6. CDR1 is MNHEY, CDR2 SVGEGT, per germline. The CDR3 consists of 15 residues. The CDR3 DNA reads TGTGCCAGCAGACCTGGACAGGGTACCTACAATGAGCAGTTCTTC. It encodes CASRPGQGTYNEQFF.

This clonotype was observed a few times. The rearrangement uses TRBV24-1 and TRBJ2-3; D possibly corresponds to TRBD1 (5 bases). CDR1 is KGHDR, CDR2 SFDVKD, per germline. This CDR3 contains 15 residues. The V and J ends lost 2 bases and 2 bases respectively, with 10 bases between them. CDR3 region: CATSDSQGFTDTQYF. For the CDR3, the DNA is TGTGCCACCAGTGATTCCCAGGGTTTCACAGATACGCAGTATTTT.

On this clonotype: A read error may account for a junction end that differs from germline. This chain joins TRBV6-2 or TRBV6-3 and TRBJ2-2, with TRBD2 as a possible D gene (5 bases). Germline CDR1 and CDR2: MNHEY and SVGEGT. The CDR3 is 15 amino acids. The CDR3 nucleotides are TGTGCCAGCAAGGTTAGACGGATCAATACCGGGGAGCTGTATTTT. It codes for CASKVRRINTGELYF.

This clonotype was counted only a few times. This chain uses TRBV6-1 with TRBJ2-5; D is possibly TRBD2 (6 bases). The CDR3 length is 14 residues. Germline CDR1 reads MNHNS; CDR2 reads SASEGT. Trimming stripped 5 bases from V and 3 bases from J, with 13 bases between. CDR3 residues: CASSRGGEEETQYF. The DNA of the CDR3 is TGTGCCAGCAGTAGGGGCGGGGAGGAAGAGACCCAGTACTTC.

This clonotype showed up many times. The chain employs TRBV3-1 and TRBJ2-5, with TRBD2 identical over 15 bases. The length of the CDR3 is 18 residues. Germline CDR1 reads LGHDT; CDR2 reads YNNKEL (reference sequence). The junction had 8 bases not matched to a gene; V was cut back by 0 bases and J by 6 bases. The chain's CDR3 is CASSQDWTSGGARKTQYF. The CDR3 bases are TGTGCCAGCAGCCAAGATTGGACTAGCGGGGGGGCCCGGAAGACCCAGTACTTC.

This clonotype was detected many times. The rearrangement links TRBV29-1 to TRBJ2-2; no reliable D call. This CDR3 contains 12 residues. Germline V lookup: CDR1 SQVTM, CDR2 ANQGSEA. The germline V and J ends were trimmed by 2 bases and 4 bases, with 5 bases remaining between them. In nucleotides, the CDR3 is TGCAGCGTTGAAATGGTCACCGGGGAGCTGTTTTTT. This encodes CSVEMVTGELFF.